The 18 T cell receptor beta chains listed next were all sequenced from one sample in a study of T cells in Graves' hyperthyroidism and ophthalmopathy (dated by TCRdb to the late 2010s). The protocol used for the library was multiplex PCR. For sequencing, an Illumina HiSeq 2000 was employed. TCR beta CDR3 regions were amplified from RNA transcripts. The TCR CDR3 was subjected to a first round of RT-PCR using the HTBI primer set and the Qiagen OneStep RT-PCR kit. Using fastp at Q25 and MiXCR, TCRdb reprocessed the public reads and kept productive beta chains. Every distinct CDR3 protein forms one entry, paired with its most common genes and DNA. This sample holds around 390,000 distinct CDR3 sequences; 13% to 15% were observed only once. Jointly, the top ten make up 15% to 20% of the sample. Sequencing was performed on blood. Source of these receptors: a woman in her thirties with Graves' ophthalmopathy.

The chain recombines TRBV28 with TRBJ2-3, with 9 positions matching TRBD2. Germline V CDR1 and CDR2: MDHEN, SYDVKM. This CDR3 has 16 residues. V lost 5 bases and J lost 5; bases outside the gene matches: 11. The CDR3 sequence is CASSPRGGAVRDTQYF. The CDR3 nucleotides read TGTGCCAGCAGTCCACGCGGGGGGGCCGTGAGAGATACGCAGTATTTT.

This clonotype appeared a few times. The chain combines TRBV19 with TRBJ1-1; D gene uncertain. Per germline, CDR1 LNHDA and CDR2 SQIVND (reference sequence). Trimming left V 3 bases short and J 7 bases short, with 18 bases between. This CDR3 spans 15 amino acids. The CDR3 here is CASSISGLLGNEAFF. The CDR3, as DNA: TGTGCCAGTAGTATTTCGGGGTTGTTAGGGAATGAAGCTTTCTTT.

This clonotype was observed many times. This rearrangement joins TRBV28 to TRBJ1-2; the match to TRBD1 covers 10 bases. CDR1 and CDR2 (germline): MDHEN, SYDVKM. The CDR3 runs to 12 residues. V shed 6 bases and J 13 bases; nucleotides not matched to a gene: 8. The CDR3 protein is CASRPTGGACTF. In DNA form, the CDR3 reads TGTGCCAGCAGGCCGACAGGGGGCGCGTGCACCTTC.

The rearrangement uses TRBV28 and TRBJ2-5; 7 bases match TRBD1. The CDR3 is 16 residues long. Germline lookup yields CDR1 MDHEN and CDR2 SYDVKM. V lost 7 bases, J lost 4 bases, and 15 bases stayed unmatched. The CDR3 is CASTDVKGARTETQYF. The CDR3 region has the DNA TGTGCCAGCACCGACGTTAAGGGGGCTCGTACAGAGACCCAGTACTTC.

This clonotype turned up a few times. This may be a read error: a much more frequent sequence differs by one nucleotide. The chain couples TRBV6-1 to TRBJ1-2, with TRBD1 as a possible D gene (5 bases). The V gene lost 6 bases and the J gene lost 4 bases, with 12 bases spanning the gap. This CDR3 comprises 13 residues. Germline values: CDR1 MNHNS, CDR2 SASEGT. The chain's CDR3 is CASSQDRIYGYTF. DNA of the CDR3: TGTGCCAGCAGCCAAGACAGAATCTATGGCTACACCTTC.

There are many counts of this clonotype. This chain links TRBV28 with TRBJ1-3; 7 bases are a match to TRBD1. The CDR3 length is 16 residues. V trimming: 5 bases; J trimming: 0 bases; junction bases outside the gene matches: 7. The V gene's germline CDR1 is MDHEN and CDR2 SYDVKM. The CDR3 here is CASSPDRALSGNTIYF. CDR3 in DNA: TGTGCCAGCAGTCCCGACAGGGCCCTCTCTGGAAACACCATATATTTT.

This clonotype was found many times. This chain links TRBV11-1 with TRBJ2-1; no definite D call. The ends were cut back, 5 bases at V and 6 bases at J, with 14 bases in the middle. Germline V CDR1 and CDR2: SGHAT, FQDESV (reference sequence). The CDR3 has 14 residues. DNA of the CDR3: TGTGCCAGCAGCCCCCGTCCGTTAGCCAATGAGCAGTTCTTC. It specifies CASSPRPLANEQFF. The whole variable domain, filled in from reference TRBV11-1 and TRBJ2-1, reads EAEVAQSPRYKITEKSQAVAFWCDPISGHATLYWYRQILGQGPELLVQFQDESVVDDSQLPKDRFSAERLKGVDSTLKIQPAELGDSAMYLCASSPRPLANEQFFGPGTRLTVL.

About this clonotype: Because the CDR3 is missing its conserved closing phenylalanine or tryptophan, this is likely a read error. The chain is built from TRBV7-9 and TRBJ1-1; the D is unclear. CDR1 is SEHNR and CDR2 is FQNEAQ in the germline V gene (reference sequence). Trimming removed 5 bases from V and 1 base from J, with 14 bases in between. The CDR3 has 15 residues. CDR3 in amino acids: CASSTSRDKNTEAFS. As DNA, the CDR3 is TGTGCCAGCAGCACGTCAAGAGACAAGAACACTGAAGCTTTCTCT.

This clonotype was recorded many times. The rearrangement joins TRBV5-1 to TRBJ1-2, with D possibly being TRBD1 (6 bases). Germline values: CDR1 SGHRS, CDR2 YFSETQ. V was cut by 5 bases and J by 7 bases, with 18 bases left in between. The CDR3 sequence is 14 residues long. For the CDR3, the DNA is TGCGCCAGCAGACAAAGACAGGAGCAAAGTGGCTACACCTTC. It specifies CASRQRQEQSGYTF.

The V and J genes are TRBV29-1 and TRBJ2-3; D perhaps matches TRBD2 (7 bases). Germline V lookup: CDR1 SQVTM, CDR2 ANQGSEA. The CDR3 has 16 amino acids. Trimming took off 4 bases at V and 1 base at J, with 18 bases between the two ends. CDR3 sequence reads: CSVVGGAGAGTDTQYF. As DNA, the CDR3 is TGCAGCGTTGTGGGGGGGGCAGGGGCGGGCACAGATACGCAGTATTTT.

The table lists this clonotype with a few counts. V is TRBV19 and J is TRBJ1-2; a possible D gene is TRBD1 (5 bases). Germline V gives CDR1 LNHDA, CDR2 SQIVND (reference sequence). The CDR3 is 13 amino acids. The germline V and J ends were trimmed by 8 bases and 4 bases, with 14 bases remaining between them. In nucleotides, the CDR3 is TGTGCCAGTTTGCCCATGGGGGGCTATGGCTACACCTTC. Translating gives CASLPMGGYGYTF.

As for this clonotype: A much bigger clone sits one base away, suggesting this may be a read error. CDR3 in DNA: TGTGCCAGCGGTTCGGACACCGGTGGGAATGAGCAGTTCTTC. Protein product: CASGSDTGGNEQFF. The rearrangement uses TRBV12-3 or TRBV12-4 and TRBJ2-1, with D perhaps matching TRBD1 (5 bases). The CDR3 runs 14 residues. The V and J ends lost 8 bases and 7 bases respectively, with 18 bases between them.

This chain links TRBV28 with TRBJ2-7; D uncertain. Germline lookup yields CDR1 MDHEN and CDR2 SYDVKM. The CDR3 loop spans 14 amino acids. Trimming removed 6 bases at V and 0 bases at J, with 12 bases between. The CDR3 here is CASRVLRSSYEQYF. CDR3 DNA: TGTGCCAGCAGGGTACTTAGGAGCTCCTACGAGCAGTACTTC.

The table lists this clonotype with many counts. The chain combines TRBV30 with TRBJ2-5; a possible D gene is TRBD2 (7 bases). Germline CDR1 is GTSNPN and CDR2 is SVGIG (reference sequence). The CDR3 has 15 residues. V was trimmed by 0 bases and J by 2 bases, leaving 13 bases between them. CDR3 in amino acids: CAWSVLRGRQETQYF. In DNA, the CDR3 is TGTGCCTGGAGTGTGTTGCGGGGGCGGCAAGAGACCCAGTACTTC.

This clonotype showed up many times. The J gene is TRBJ1-1, the V gene TRBV10-3; no reliable D call. Trimming left V 2 bases short and J 0 bases short, with 7 bases between. The CDR3 spans 14 residues. Looked up from germline, CDR1 is ENHRY and CDR2 is SYGVKD. The CDR3 is CAISEASMNTEAFF. In DNA, the CDR3 is TGTGCCATCAGTGAGGCCAGCATGAACACTGAAGCTTTCTTT.

The table lists this clonotype with many counts. The chain carries TRBV3-1 and TRBJ2-7; TRBD1 might be the D (5 bases). CDR3 length: 16 residues. V gave up 1 base and J gave up 5 bases, with 18 bases separating them. Germline CDR1 is LGHDT and CDR2 is YNNKEL (reference sequence). The CDR3 spells CASSQGVGLVFDEQYF. CDR3 DNA sequence: TGTGCCAGCAGCCAAGGCGTGGGGCTAGTCTTCGACGAGCAGTACTTC.

This clonotype was recorded many times. The gene calls are TRBV7-3 and TRBJ2-3; weak D call: TRBD1 (7 bases). The V end lost 6 bases, the J end lost 3 bases, and 16 bases lay between the germline ends. The CDR3 length is 15 residues. Germline V lookup: CDR1 SGHTA, CDR2 FQGTGA. CDR3 nucleotide sequence: TGTGCCAGCAGGGAGGGGGCTGTTCAAACAGATACGCAGTATTTT. The encoded protein is CASREGAVQTDTQYF.

As concerns this clonotype: A much more abundant neighbour one base away suggests this may be a read error. The chain recombines TRBV30 with TRBJ1-1; D not certain. V lost 4 bases, J lost 4 bases, and 13 bases lay in between. There are 13 residues in the CDR3. The germline V gene encodes CDR1 GTSNPN and CDR2 SVGIG (reference sequence). This CDR3 reads CAWNRGVVTEAFF. The CDR3 DNA reads as TGTGCCTGGAACCGTGGGGTAGTCACTGAAGCTTTCTTT.